This T cell receptor (beta chain) is from a study of blood T cells in healthy people across ages. As for the study in general: About one barcoded beta molecule was captured per two T cells (by template switching).

Aged roughly 6 to 90, donors were systemically healthy Caucasians from Russia. PBMCs, at least 7 million per sample, were isolated. A second PCR of about 6 to 12 cycles used a sample-barcoded 5' primer and a J-beta primer mix. MiXCR, applied by TCRdb to the 5' RACE reads, yields one record per CDR3 protein. The data show about 1.6 million distinct CDR3 sequences, roughly 32% seen once. The ends lost 5 bases at V and 3 bases at J; junction bases unmatched: 11. The CDR3 length is 16 residues. Germline V gives CDR1 MNHEY, CDR2 SVGAGI. The rearrangement joins TRBV6-5 to TRBJ2-7; the match to TRBD1 covers 9 bases. The TCR originated in a woman in her 30s in good health. Source material: blood. The CDR3 reads CASSLQGDREGYEQYF. The CDR3 DNA sequence: TGTGCCAGCAGTCTACAGGGGGACAGGGAGGGCTACGAGCAGTACTTC.